This T cell receptor (beta chain) was observed in a study of neurological immune-mediated disorders. Study-level points and caveats: CDR3 amino acid sequences found in expanded clones were never shared across subjects, suggesting private repertoires in all groups.

Each CDR3 protein gets one entry after TCRdb re-called the 5' RACE reads with MiXCR. Found here are 60,000 or so distinct CDR3 sequences, roughly 11% of them singletons; the top ten hold approximately 1.8%. Unsorted libraries used 2 million PBMCs kept at -80 degrees C. Comments on this clonotype: What it binds is not known. This may be a read error, as it is one base from a much larger clone.

The V end was cut by 4 bases, the J end by 8 bases, with 12 bases between. This CDR3 region has 13 residues. Germline lookup yields CDR1 SGHTA and CDR2 FQGNSA. This receptor was obtained from a man aged 55 to 69 in good health. Specimen: PBMCs. The chain carries TRBV7-2 and TRBJ2-1, with D possibly matching TRBD1 (7 bases). CDR3 amino acids: CTSSSRRGDEQFF. Written as DNA, the CDR3 is TGTACCAGCAGCTCCCGCAGGGGGGATGAGCAGTTCTTC. The whole variable domain, remainder taken from reference TRBV7-2 and TRBJ2-1, is GAGVSQSPSNKVTEKGKDVELRCDPISGHTALYWYRQSLGQGLEFLIYFQGNSAPDKSGLPSDRFSAERTGGSVSTLTIQRTQQEDSAVYLCTSSSRRGDEQFFGPGTRLTVL.